This TCR beta chain was captured by sequencing in a study of identical twins listed by TCRdb under 2016. Turning to the overall study: The study deep-sequenced TCR alpha and beta repertoires from monozygotic twins, unrelated adults of various ages and cord blood to test whether fetal clonotypes persist. Replicate twin experiments were performed at different times using different library preparation protocols to rule out contamination.

The germline V gene sets CDR1 to SGHAT and CDR2 to FQNNGV. Trimming at the junction amounts to 0 bases on V and 5 bases on J, and the germline ends lie 5 bases apart. Its CDR3 holds 13 amino acids, cysteine through phenylalanine. The read is trimmed to its CDR3 DNA, 39 bases read in frame from base 1. Only healthy Caucasian donors were included. The twin cohort comprised three pairs of female monozygotic twins, all aged about 18 to 29 years. Positive isolation kits from Invitrogen were used to isolate CD4+ and CD8+ T cell populations. Library construction relied on 5' RACE. Instrument on record: Illumina HiSeq 2000. Template switching added a universal primer binding site, and the final cDNA carried a unique molecular identifier that allowed TCR cDNA molecules to be counted accurately. Specific primers in the conserved constant-segment region were used to synthesize first-strand cDNA for TCR alpha and beta chains. To control for contamination, each cDNA library was double barcoded with a SMART-Mk sample barcode plus Illumina barcodes. Two successive PCR steps introduced TruSeq adapter sequences along with Illumina sample barcodes. Sequencing of the TCR alpha and beta cDNA libraries was done on the Illumina HiSeq platform using custom primers. Turning to the authors' computational methods: MiGEC processed the raw reads to extract unique molecular identifiers, while MiXCR was used to determine the CDR3 positions. Recombination models were inferred per individual with the repgenHMM and IGoR tools using an EM algorithm. Shared clonotypes were analyzed with the tcR package in R, and sharing was normalized by the product of cloneset sizes. To study raw recombination free of thymic and clonal selection effects, out-of-frame nonproductive sequences were analyzed. TCRdb reran the public reads through fastp at Q25 and MiXCR, keeping productive beta chains. When rows share a CDR3 protein, they turn into one entry using the most common DNA and genes. The V and J calls follow TCRdb's processing rather than the paper's. For this sample there are 400,000 to 600,000 distinct CDR3 sequences; approximately 20% appear just once. In total, the top ten clones hold approximately 0.52% of the sample.

Results and caveats for the whole study, not just this receptor: Because the same donors could not be followed over many years, the conclusions relied on cross-sectional statistical analysis. A weaker excess of twin sharing was found in beta out-of-frame sequences because the signal-to-noise ratio was lowered by fewer shared sequences. In monozygotic twins, out-of-frame TCR alpha sharing was systematically underestimated by recombination models, although the models agreed with sharing between unrelated individuals. Fewer insertions were carried by abundant cord blood beta clonotypes, a similar but weaker trend appeared in young adult naive repertoires, and no such trend appeared in memory repertoires. Invariant T cells such as MAIT and iNKT could partly confound zero-insertion analyses, although diverse VJ usage argued against such confounding for most clonotypes. Out-of-frame TCR alpha sequences shared between twins showed an excess of low generation-probability sequences compared with coincidental sharing between unrelated individuals.

Of note for this clonotype: Its antigen is not yet known. No much larger clonotype is one base removed from it; base qualities were not supplied.

These same data were also listed under a study on yellow fever vaccine responses in identical twins. That second publication adds: The authors reported that the T cell response to vaccination in identical twins appeared partly convergent and partly personalized. In identical twins, the study followed T cell clones that responded to the vaccine with precision.

The specimen was CD4+ T cells sorted from blood. The origin of this receptor is a woman between 18 and 30 years old in good health. The chain employs TRBV11-2 and TRBJ2-1, with the identity of the D gene unclear. The nucleotides are TGTGCCAGCAGCTTAGAGATTCACAATGAGCAGTTCTTC. Translated, this is CASSLEIHNEQFF.